This entry features one T cell receptor (beta chain) sequence. Its antigen is not known. CDR3 length equals 15 residues. Germline values: CDR1 SGHRS, CDR2 YFSETQ. V dropped 4 bases and J dropped 2 bases, with 16 bases sitting between them. The sample is drawn from a study of OX40 agonist ivuxolimab in advanced cancers. Repertoires were generated with immunoSEQ multiplex PCR, while TCRdb's copy carries only in-frame clones and drops some. The table lists 90,000 or so clones, around 90% of them singletons. Study findings and constraints: The expanded peripheral T cells' antigen specificity was not determined. The study observed clonal expansion of CD4+ and CD8+ blood T cells by week 6 at 0.1 to 3.0 mg/kg.

The rearrangement joins TRBV5-1 to TRBJ2-7; D is possibly TRBD2 (5 bases). The source is an adult with an advanced solid tumor such as melanoma, head and neck, liver or kidney cancer. The sample was CD4+ or CD8+ T cells sorted from blood, taken in a trial of the OX40 agonist ivuxolimab. Here the CDR3 DNA reads TGCGCCAGCAGCGCAGCGGCAGGCTCGGCCTACGAGCAGTACTTC. Translation: CASSAAAGSAYEQYF.